This T cell receptor (beta chain) was retrieved from a study of tumor-infiltrating lymphocytes in primary liver carcinoma. Study-level background: Primary liver carcinomas in the patients were surgically resected. Tissue type made little difference to sample yields of roughly 3.65 to 8 million productive TCRbeta reads.

Out of unsorted whole blood came the blood RNA, and germline DNA was extracted as well. The authors collected about 3.9 milliliters of peripheral blood before surgery. Total RNA (around 500 ng) served as template for TCR beta cDNA synthesis primed by a constant-region primer. Libraries covering TCR beta were generated through three nested multiplex PCR rounds (using a slightly modified ARM-PCR). In TCRdb, the multiplex PCR reads were re-called with MiXCR into one record per CDR3 protein. This sample yields 180,000 or so distinct CDR3 sequences, of which roughly three fifths are seen a single time; approximately 70% belongs to the top ten. A note on this clonotype: The junction does not match germline at one end; this may be a read error.

This TCR derives from a man aged 40-50 years with primary liver carcinoma and hepatitis B virus infection. Sequences were obtained from peripheral blood.

The CDR3 sequence is CASSQQQSSYNEQSF. CDR3 DNA sequence: TGTGCCAGCAGCCAACAGCAGAGCTCCTACAATGAGCAGTCCTTC. This chain links TRBV28 with TRBJ2-1; no clear D gene. CDR1 MDHEN and CDR2 SYDVKM come from the germline V gene. The CDR3 has 15 amino acids.